The TCR beta chain under discussion was sequenced for a study of blood T cell repertoires in COVID-19 (dated by TCRdb to between 2020 and 2021). In the study overall: Collaborator samples came from the United States, Italy and Spain and covered acute and convalescent phases of COVID-19. The prospective study material was composed of cDNA or gDNA derived from T cells, B-cell-depleted T cells, or PBMCs. Deeply sampled blood TCRbeta repertoires from subjects exposed to, actively infected with, or recovered from COVID-19 were included in the dataset. The repertoires were made available in a free public database intended to serve as a resource for research on the immune response to SARS-CoV-2. The samples were drawn from two sources: the first 160 participants of the ongoing ImmuneRACE study, and 950 to 1,500 subjects contributed by 6 global collaborators. The sample metadata nearly always contained a de-identified subject ID, COVID-19 status, age in years and sex. HLA class I and class II types, where available, came from metadata supplied by the sample provider rather than from assay-based typing. The paper as a whole reports these results and caveats: The amount of clinical and demographic metadata varied by source and participant and was provided uncurated.

As regards this clone: The antigen this receptor binds is unknown. Base qualities are not at hand, and no much larger clone is one base apart.

TCRbeta CDR3 regions were amplified from genomic DNA using the immunoSEQ Assay, a bias-controlled multiplex PCR. The original methods were these. Within the assay, amplification of reference gene primers was used to estimate how many nucleated cells each sample contained. To quantify the absolute abundance of each unique TCRbeta CDR3 rearrangement, sequence reads were collapsed and filtered. Productive Simpson clonality was computed per sample as the square root of Simpson's diversity index over productive rearrangements. Here the immuneACCESS table is served through TCRdb, limited to in-frame sequences with V and J called. Missing clones are a known gap in these copies; in checked studies unresolved V genes cover under half, and the rest lacks a known reason. D and trimming were read from the DNA, whereas the V and J calls and clone size are those reported in that table. The sample table contains around 210,000 clones; only one count was recorded for roughly nine tenths of them. Jointly, the top ten make up roughly 8.8% of the sample.

In the prospective study, participants were roughly 18 to 100 years old, resided in approximately 25 geographic areas of the United States, and were enrolled through a virtual design. In the prospective study, participants were assigned to cohorts based on the clinical history participants reported in a screening survey and a study questionnaire. For ImmuneRACE Cohort 3, a participant was defined as recovered based on two consecutive negative NP/OP PCR tests, clearance by a healthcare professional, or resolution of symptoms. Mobile phlebotomists in the prospective study collected whole blood, serum and a nasopharyngeal or oropharyngeal swab from every participant. Prospective study participants could optionally give additional blood draws and questionnaires over an approximately two-month period. Before DNA extraction, prospective study blood samples were shipped either frozen or at room temperature.

There are 13 amino acids in the CDR3, from cysteine to phenylalanine inclusive. Only the CDR3 DNA is retained, 39 bases long and in frame from the first base. Taken from the germline V gene, the CDR1 and CDR2 loops are SGHDT and YYEEEE. After removal of 7 bases from V and 4 bases from J, the junction retains 4 bases not matched to a gene. Sequencing was carried out using PBMCs or T cells enriched from blood (not recorded which). This receptor chain uses TRBV5-6 and TRBJ1-4; TRBD1 lines up with 7 middle nucleotides. This sequence originates from a woman aged 18-35 years who had recovered from COVID-19. The nucleotide sequence reads TGTGCCAGCGGGGGACAGAGTAATGAAAAACTGTTTTTT. Its translation reads: CASGGQSNEKLFF.